This TCR beta chain was documented in a study of cytomegalovirus exposure and HLA in healthy donors. Researchers ran the PCR with 60 Vbeta and 13 Jbeta primers. Sequencing used immunoSEQ multiplex PCR; TCRdb keeps in-frame clones, though not all of them. Altogether some 190,000 clones are present, more than 75% being singletons, with the ten largest covering 2% to 2.5%. Germline V CDR1 and CDR2: LNHNV, YYDKDF (reference sequence). V shed 0 bases and J shed 8 bases, with 16 bases lying between them. The CDR3 is 16 amino acids. The sequence was collected from a young woman in good health and CMV-seropositive. Specimen: PBMCs. The chain links TRBV15 to TRBJ1-4; possibly TRBD1 for D (6 bases). The CDR3 bases are TGTGCCACCAGCAGAGATTTCCCCCCCAGGGGCGAAAAACTGTTTTTT. Protein sequence: CATSRDFPPRGEKLFF.